The 7 T cell receptor beta chains below come from one sample, sequenced in a study of T cell repertoires in cytomegalovirus infection. Which antigens these TCRs recognize remains unknown. One entry per CDR3 protein, called by TCRdb with MiXCR from the reads. The sample has around 300,000 distinct CDR3 sequences; under 25% are singletons. This specimen consisted of cultured PBMCs, obtained from culture after CMV antigen stimulation. Receptors originate from a human donor in good health (CMV status not recorded). Some clones in this sample may be carry-over from other donors' samples.

V usage is TRBV7-3 and J usage is TRBJ2-5; D is undetermined. The V gene lost 5 bases and the J gene lost 6 bases, with 10 bases spanning the gap. Germline CDR1 SGHTA, CDR2 FQGTGA. The CDR3 totals 12 residues. CDR3 in DNA: TGTGCCAGCAGCCACGGGTGGAAGACCCAGTACTTC. This sequence encodes CASSHGWKTQYF. Drawing the rest from reference TRBV7-3 and TRBJ2-5, the complete variable domain is GAGVSQTPSNKVTEKGKYVELRCDPISGHTALYWYRQSLGQGPEFLIYFQGTGAADDSGLPNDRFFAVRPEGSVSTLKIQRTERGDSAVYLCASSHGWKTQYFGPGTRLLVL.

J is TRBJ2-3 and V is TRBV15, with D hard to call. This CDR3 has 14 amino acids. V was pared by 0 bases and J by 3 bases, with 7 bases between. The germline V gene has CDR1 LNHNV and CDR2 YYDKDF (reference sequence). DNA of the CDR3: TGTGCCACCAGCAGAGATCTAGGGACAGATACGCAGTATTTT. Protein product: CATSRDLGTDTQYF.

The chain employs TRBV30 and TRBJ2-1, with 11 bases aligning to TRBD1. Per the germline V gene, CDR1 is GTSNPN and CDR2 is SVGIG (reference sequence). The CDR3 is 17 residues long. With V trimmed by 2 bases and J by 4 bases, 10 bases remained unmatched. The CDR3 protein is CAWSPRMGQGVYNEQFF. CDR3 nucleotide sequence: TGTGCCTGGAGTCCCAGAATGGGACAGGGGGTTTACAATGAGCAGTTCTTC.

J is TRBJ2-1 and V is TRBV6-2 or TRBV6-3; 9 positions match TRBD2. The germline V gene has CDR1 MNHEY and CDR2 SVGEGT. Trimming removed 4 bases from V and 8 bases from J; junction bases left unmatched: 12. The CDR3 is made up of 16 amino acids. The CDR3 loop reads CASSLLGSGSPDEQFF. CDR3 bases: TGTGCCAGCAGTTTATTGGGTAGCGGGAGTCCCGATGAGCAGTTCTTC.

At least ten counts were recorded for this clonotype. The chain combines TRBV7-2 with TRBJ2-1, with D hard to call. Germline loops: CDR1 SGHTA, CDR2 FQGNSA. The CDR3 spans 11 residues. The ends were cut back, 0 bases at V and 10 bases at J, with 4 bases in the middle. CDR3 loop: CASSLALEQFF. CDR3 nucleotides: TGTGCCAGCAGCTTAGCGCTAGAGCAGTTCTTC.

This rearrangement joins TRBV27 to TRBJ2-2; no firm D call. V lost 0 bases to trimming and J lost 6 bases, with 8 bases between them. The CDR3 contains 14 residues. CDR1 MNHEY and CDR2 SMNVEV come from the germline V gene (reference sequence). DNA for the CDR3: TGTGCCAGCAGTTTATCTCAGATGTCCGGGGAGCTGTTTTTT. Translation: CASSLSQMSGELFF.

This clonotype has only a few counts. DNA for the CDR3: TGTGCCAGCAGTCAACAGGGGTCTAATGGCAATGAGCAGTTCTTC. Translating it yields CASSQQGSNGNEQFF. The rearrangement links TRBV7-9 to TRBJ2-1, with TRBD1 matching 7 bases. The CDR3 contains 15 residues. CDR1 is SEHNR and CDR2 is FQNEAQ in the germline V gene (reference sequence). V trimming: 6 bases; J trimming: 6 bases; junction bases outside the gene matches: 11.